This T cell receptor (beta chain) was sequenced during a study of shared clonotypes between healthy human individuals. The data were produced by immunoSEQ multiplex PCR, yet TCRdb's version contains in-frame clones alone and is incomplete. This table has nearly 1 million clones, 60% to 85% appearing once. Naive CD45RA+ and memory CD45RA-negative subsets were split from CD4+ cells. Per germline, CDR1 MNHNS and CDR2 SASEGT. The CDR3 covers 13 residues. Trimming took 6 bases from V and 3 from J; bases not matched to a gene: 4. Study outcomes and limitations: Sampling covered blood only; tissue repertoires likely differ. Clonotypes not shared had lower generation probabilities than those common to all four donors.

A note on this clone: What it recognizes is unknown.

The TCR comes from a man aged 18 to 30 in good health. The chain couples TRBV6-1 to TRBJ2-7; 8 bases are a match to TRBD1. What was sequenced was memory CD4+ T cells sorted from blood. Subset meaning: CD45RA-negative fraction. CDR3 sequence (DNA): TGTGCCAGCAGGGGGACAGGCGGCTACGAGCAGTACTTC. Translating it yields CASRGTGGYEQYF.